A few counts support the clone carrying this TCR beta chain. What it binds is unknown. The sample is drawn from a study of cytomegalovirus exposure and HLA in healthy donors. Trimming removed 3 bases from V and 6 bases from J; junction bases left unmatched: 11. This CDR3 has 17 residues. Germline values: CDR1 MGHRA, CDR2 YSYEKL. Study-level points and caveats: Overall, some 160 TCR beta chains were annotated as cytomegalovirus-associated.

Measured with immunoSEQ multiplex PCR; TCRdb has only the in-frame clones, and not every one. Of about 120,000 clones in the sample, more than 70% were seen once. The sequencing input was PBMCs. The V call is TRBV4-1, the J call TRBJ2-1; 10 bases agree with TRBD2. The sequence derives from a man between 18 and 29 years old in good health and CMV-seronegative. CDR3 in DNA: TGCGCCAGCAGCCAGGGACCCGGGACTAGCGATCCCAATGAGCAGTTCTTC. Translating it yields CASSQGPGTSDPNEQFF.